This T cell receptor beta chain is drawn from a study of T cells in Graves' hyperthyroidism and ophthalmopathy. The investigators amplified TCR beta CDR3 regions from RNA transcripts. The primer set for the first-round RT-PCR of the TCR CDR3 was HTBI. TCRdb called the multiplex PCR reads again in MiXCR, with one record for every CDR3 protein. This sample yields approximately 430,000 distinct CDR3 sequences, of which approximately 15% are seen a single time; around 13% belongs to the top ten. Sequenced material: blood. The clonotype comes from a man younger than 35 with Graves' ophthalmopathy.

The CDR3 region is CASSLEGNPPLHF. CDR3 coding DNA: TGCGCCAGCAGCTTGGAGGGGAACCCACCCCTCCACTTT. This chain joins TRBV5-1 and TRBJ1-6; TRBD1 is a possible D gene (5 bases). Trimming removed 0 bases at V and 11 bases at J, with 9 bases between. Germline V gene lookup returns CDR1 SGHRS and CDR2 YFSETQ. CDR3 length: 13 residues.